The T cell receptor (beta chain) under discussion was sequenced for a study of blood T cell repertoires in COVID-19. Study overall: T cells, B-cell-depleted T cells, or PBMCs provided the cDNA or gDNA that served as material.

The germline V and J ends were trimmed by 9 bases and 7 bases, with 22 bases remaining between them. The CDR3 is 15 amino acids. Per germline, CDR1 SNHLY and CDR2 FYNNEI. This clone occurred once. In the authors' workflow: Using reference gene primer amplification, nucleated cell counts were estimated. The table came from immunoSEQ multiplex PCR; TCRdb's copy has only in-frame clones and leaves some out. D and trimming come from the DNA, and the V and J calls and clone size come from that table. This sample has approximately 130,000 clones, with approximately 83% found just once. The gene calls are TRBV2 and TRBJ1-3; the D gene is possibly TRBD1 (6 bases). The source material was peripheral blood. The clonotype originates from a man aged 35-49 years with active or convalescent COVID-19. Here the CDR3 DNA reads TGTGCCAGTCGACCTCAGGGGTCTAAAGGGAACACCATATATTTT. Translating gives CASRPQGSKGNTIYF.